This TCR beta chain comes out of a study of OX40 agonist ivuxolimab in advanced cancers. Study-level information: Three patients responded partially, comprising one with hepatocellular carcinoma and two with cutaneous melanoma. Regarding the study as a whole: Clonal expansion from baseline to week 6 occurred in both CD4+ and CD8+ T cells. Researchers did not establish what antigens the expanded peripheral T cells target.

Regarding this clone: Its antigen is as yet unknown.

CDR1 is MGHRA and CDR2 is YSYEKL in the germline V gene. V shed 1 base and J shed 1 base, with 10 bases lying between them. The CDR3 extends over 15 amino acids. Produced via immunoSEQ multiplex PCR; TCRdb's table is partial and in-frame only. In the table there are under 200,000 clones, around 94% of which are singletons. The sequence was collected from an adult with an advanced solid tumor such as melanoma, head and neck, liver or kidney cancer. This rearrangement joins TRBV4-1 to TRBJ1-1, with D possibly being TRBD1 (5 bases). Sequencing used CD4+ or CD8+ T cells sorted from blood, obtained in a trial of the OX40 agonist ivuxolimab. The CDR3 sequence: CASSQGRQGNTEAFF. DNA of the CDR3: TGCGCCAGCAGCCAAGGGCGGCAGGGGAACACTGAAGCTTTCTTT.